This TCR beta chain stems from a study of cytomegalovirus exposure and HLA in healthy donors. Findings of the study overall: A link between a missense DCLRE1C variant and TCR beta V- and J-gene trimming emerged from a later analysis. Most TCR beta V segments were productive about 90% or about 30% of the time in an earlier analysis.

Remarks on this clone: Its antigen remains unknown.

Germline CDR1 reads DFQATT; CDR2 reads SNEGSKA (reference sequence). The length of the CDR3 is 10 residues. Trimming stripped 3 bases from V and 8 bases from J, with 7 bases between. 60 Vbeta and 13 Jbeta primers were used in PCR. The data were produced by immunoSEQ multiplex PCR, yet TCRdb's version contains in-frame clones alone and is incomplete. The data show about 200,000 clones, about 81% seen once. This chain uses TRBV20-1 with TRBJ1-2; D possibly corresponds to TRBD1 (5 bases). The clonotype was recovered from a woman aged 40 to 50 in good health and CMV-seronegative. Sequencing used PBMCs. Here the CDR3 DNA reads TGCAGTGCTAGTCGGGGGGGCTACACCTTC. Amino acid sequence: CSASRGGYTF.